This passage covers 26 T cell receptor beta chains from one sample sequenced in a study of OX40 agonist ivuxolimab in advanced cancers. Clones were read by immunoSEQ multiplex PCR, and TCRdb kept only the in-frame ones, dropping some. This sample has 70,000 to 75,000 clones, with roughly 86% found just once. The material was CD4+ or CD8+ T cells sorted from blood, obtained in a trial of the OX40 agonist ivuxolimab. The receptor set was obtained from an adult with an advanced solid tumor such as melanoma, head and neck, liver or kidney cancer.

The V call is TRBV7-2, the J call TRBJ1-2; D remains unclear. Germline loops: CDR1 SGHTA, CDR2 FQGNSA. The CDR3 covers 12 residues. V gave up 2 bases and J gave up 4 bases, with 5 bases separating them. CDR3 sequence reads: CASSLLFYGYTF. The DNA for the CDR3 is TGTGCCAGCAGCTTACTATTCTATGGCTACACCTTC.

The chain links TRBV30 to TRBJ2-2; 10 positions match TRBD1. This CDR3 region has 14 residues. V dropped 6 bases and J dropped 5; count of bases not matched to a gene: 6. CDR1 and CDR2 from the germline V gene are GTSNPN and SVGIG (reference sequence). The CDR3 DNA sequence: TGTGCCTGCTCCGGGACAGGGGCGACCGGGGAGCTGTTTTTT. It codes for CACSGTGATGELFF.

V is TRBV7-2 and J is TRBJ2-3, with D tentatively TRBD2 (5 bases). CDR1 is SGHTA, CDR2 FQGNSA, per germline. Trimming removed 6 bases from V and 0 bases from J, with 13 bases in between. This CDR3 contains 15 residues. The CDR3 DNA follows: TGTGCCAGCAGTTTTAGCAGAGGGAGCACAGATACGCAGTATTTT. Translating it yields CASSFSRGSTDTQYF.

This clone has only one observation. J is TRBJ1-1 and V is TRBV6-6; tentative D call: TRBD1 (6 bases). CDR3 size: 14 residues. Trimming cost V 8 bases and J 7 bases, with 20 bases left between them. In germline, CDR1 is MNHNY, CDR2 SVGAGI (reference sequence). The CDR3 reads CASGRGSGAIEAFF. The CDR3 bases are TGTGCCAGCGGGAGGGGGTCGGGGGCGATTGAAGCTTTCTTT.

This clone has more than one count but fewer than ten. The rearrangement links TRBV4-1 to TRBJ1-2; no definite D call. The ends were cut back, 0 bases at V and 7 bases at J, with 15 bases in the middle. CDR1 MGHRA and CDR2 YSYEKL come from the germline V gene. The CDR3 has 15 residues. The CDR3 protein is CASSQDRVMDRGYTF. The CDR3 coding sequence is TGCGCCAGCAGCCAAGATAGGGTGATGGACCGTGGCTACACCTTC.

The rearrangement joins TRBV4-3 to TRBJ2-1; a weak D match, TRBD2 (6 bases). CDR3 size: 15 residues. V was trimmed by 0 bases and J by 2 bases, leaving 8 bases between them. Germline assignment: CDR1 LGHNA and CDR2 YSLEER. This CDR3 reads CASSQESGAYNEQFF. Here the CDR3 DNA reads TGCGCCAGCAGCCAAGAATCGGGAGCCTACAATGAGCAGTTCTTC.

This chain connects TRBV27 to TRBJ1-5; perhaps TRBD1 as D (5 bases). Germline V gene sequence: CDR1 MNHEY, CDR2 SMNVEV (reference sequence). V dropped 5 bases and J dropped 3 bases, with 8 bases sitting between them. The CDR3 is 13 residues long. This chain's CDR3 is CASSPQDNQPQHF. DNA for the CDR3: TGTGCCAGCAGTCCACAGGACAATCAGCCCCAGCATTTT.

The chain recombines TRBV6-5 with TRBJ1-2; TRBD1 might be the D (5 bases). This CDR3 is 14 amino acids long. V shed 7 bases and J shed 4 bases, with 16 bases lying between them. CDR1 MNHEY and CDR2 SVGAGI come from the germline V gene. The CDR3 is CASTPDRFVYGYTF. The CDR3 nucleotides are TGTGCCAGCACTCCCGACAGATTCGTCTATGGCTACACCTTC.

The chain has TRBV4-1 and TRBJ2-5; D is tentatively TRBD1 or TRBD2 (5 bases each). Trimming cost V 2 bases and J 6 bases, with 13 bases left between them. Germline CDR1 is MGHRA and CDR2 is YSYEKL. The CDR3 spans 14 residues. The CDR3 DNA reads as TGCGCCAGCAGCCAACAGGAGAGGGGCCAGACCCAGTACTTC. This gives the protein CASSQQERGQTQYF.

This clone has only one observation. V is TRBV5-6 and J is TRBJ1-1; D is perhaps TRBD1 (5 bases). Looked up from germline, CDR1 is SGHDT and CDR2 is YYEEEE. CDR3 size: 15 residues. V was trimmed by 4 bases and J by 4 bases, leaving 17 bases between them. The CDR3 loop is CASSRRQGFGTEAFF. For the CDR3, the DNA is TGTGCCAGCAGCCGCCGTCAGGGCTTCGGCACTGAAGCTTTCTTT.

The gene calls are TRBV19 and TRBJ2-3; TRBD1 or TRBD2 may be the D gene (5 bases each). The germline gives CDR1 LNHDA, CDR2 SQIVND (reference sequence). V lost 4 bases, J lost 3 bases, and 17 bases lay in between. The CDR3 has 16 residues. The CDR3 reads CASSTGRRKGTDTQYF. The CDR3 DNA reads as TGTGCCAGTAGTACGGGACGGCGAAAGGGGACAGATACGCAGTATTTT.

This chain connects TRBV4-3 to TRBJ2-2; 7 bases match TRBD1. V dropped 7 bases and J dropped 1; count of bases not matched to a gene: 3. Germline V gene data show CDR1 as LGHNA and CDR2 as YSLEER. CDR3 length equals 14 residues. The CDR3 spells CASNRDRNTGELFF. Written as DNA, the CDR3 is TGCGCCAGCAACCGGGACAGGAACACCGGGGAGCTGTTTTTT.

V usage is TRBV10-3 and J usage is TRBJ2-7; D possibly matches TRBD1 or TRBD2 (5 bases each). This CDR3 is 15 amino acids long. Between the trimmed V and J ends, which lost 7 bases and 5 bases, there was a span of 21 bases. Germline CDR1 ENHRY, CDR2 SYGVKD. DNA of the CDR3: TGTGCCATCAATAAACAGGACTGGAAGTTGGACGAGCAGTACTTC. Its protein product is CAINKQDWKLDEQYF.

This clone was detected once. The chain carries TRBV30 and TRBJ2-1, with 9 bases that match TRBD1. Germline values: CDR1 GTSNPN, CDR2 SVGIG (reference sequence). The CDR3 has 14 residues. V gave up 3 bases and J gave up 8 bases; unmatched junction bases: 8. This CDR3 reads CAWRQGARFDEQFF. Here the CDR3 DNA reads TGTGCCTGGAGACAGGGGGCGAGATTCGATGAGCAGTTCTTC.

J is TRBJ2-1 and V is TRBV5-1; TRBD2 matches 12 bases. There are 15 residues in the CDR3. Losses at the gene ends were 1 base for V and 8 bases for J; bases not matched to a gene: 4. In germline, CDR1 is SGHRS, CDR2 YFSETQ. The CDR3 loop is CASSLRLAGDDEQFF. The CDR3 DNA follows: TGCGCCAGCAGCTTGAGACTAGCGGGAGATGATGAGCAGTTCTTC.

The rearrangement uses TRBV28 and TRBJ2-5; 8 nucleotides line up with TRBD1. Per the germline V gene, CDR1 is MDHEN and CDR2 is SYDVKM. This CDR3 region has 16 residues. Unmatched junction bases numbered 11, after V lost 3 bases and J lost 5 bases. CDR3 sequence: CASSFPPRQGRETQYF. CDR3 coding DNA: TGTGCCAGCAGTTTTCCCCCTCGACAGGGGAGGGAGACCCAGTACTTC.

To note about this clone: The same CDR3 also results from other DNA sequences found in this sample. The rearrangement uses TRBV28 and TRBJ1-5; D is undetermined. From germline, CDR1 is MDHEN and CDR2 SYDVKM. The CDR3 extends over 12 amino acids. The V end lost 6 bases, the J end lost 1 base, and 4 bases lay between the germline ends. The CDR3 nucleotides are TGTGCCAGCAGGGGAAGCAATCAGCCCCAGCATTTT. This codes for CASRGSNQPQHF.

The gene calls are TRBV27 and TRBJ2-3; D is unresolved. The CDR3 loop spans 13 amino acids. Germline assignment: CDR1 MNHEY and CDR2 SMNVEV (reference sequence). V lost 3 bases to trimming and J lost 4 bases, with 8 bases between them. The chain's CDR3 is CASSFSGPDTQYF. In nucleotides, the CDR3 is TGTGCCAGCAGTTTCTCAGGTCCAGATACGCAGTATTTT.

The rearrangement uses TRBV6-6 and TRBJ1-4, with 9 bases that match TRBD1. This CDR3 region has 16 residues. With V trimmed by 3 bases and J by 4 bases, 6 bases remained unmatched. CDR1 MNHNY and CDR2 SVGAGI come from the germline V gene (reference sequence). The DNA for the CDR3 is TGTGCCAGCAGTTATTCAACAGGGGGCGGTAATGAAAAACTGTTTTTT. Its translation: CASSYSTGGGNEKLFF.

This chain uses TRBV10-3 with TRBJ2-5; weak D call: TRBD1 (6 bases). Germline V gene sequence: CDR1 ENHRY, CDR2 SYGVKD. Trimming shortened V by 10 bases and J by 3 bases, and 12 bases separated the two germline ends. The CDR3 runs to 12 residues. CDR3 DNA sequence: TGTGCCACCACAGGGTTTGAAGAGACCCAGTACTTC. Translating it yields CATTGFEETQYF.

This clone was seen once. The chain employs TRBV2 and TRBJ1-3; D is undetermined. This CDR3 is built from 16 residues. Trimming took off 1 base at V and 4 bases at J, with 14 bases between the two ends. Germline V gene sequence: CDR1 SNHLY, CDR2 FYNNEI. The CDR3 reads CASSEGQPRSGNTIYF. The CDR3 DNA reads TGTGCCAGCAGTGAAGGGCAGCCACGCTCGGGAAACACCATATATTTT.

The chain couples TRBV18 to TRBJ1-1, with a possible D match to TRBD1 (6 bases). Germline V CDR1 and CDR2: KGHSH, LQKENI. The CDR3 runs to 13 residues. V shed 9 bases and J shed 2 bases, with 13 bases lying between them. The chain's CDR3 is CASTGNQNTEAFF. The CDR3 region has the DNA TGTGCCAGTACAGGGAATCAAAACACTGAAGCTTTCTTT.

The chain is built from TRBV6-1 and TRBJ2-7; 8 nucleotides match TRBD1. V gave up 5 bases and J gave up 3 bases; unmatched junction bases: 9. The CDR3 has 15 residues. Per germline, CDR1 MNHNS and CDR2 SASEGT. Here the CDR3 reads CASSSEGQGYYEQYF. CDR3 nucleotide sequence: TGTGCCAGCAGTTCAGAAGGACAGGGTTACTACGAGCAGTACTTC.

The chain combines TRBV6-5 with TRBJ2-3; 8 positions agree with TRBD2. The CDR3 covers 15 residues. V trimming: 4 bases; J trimming: 5 bases; junction bases outside the gene matches: 8. Germline V gene lookup returns CDR1 MNHEY and CDR2 SVGAGI. The CDR3 region is CASSLSGSLIDTQYF. The CDR3 DNA follows: TGTGCCAGCAGTTTGAGCGGGAGCTTGATAGATACGCAGTATTTT.

This rearrangement joins TRBV19 to TRBJ1-2; D perhaps matches TRBD1 (5 bases). The CDR3 contains 16 residues. The V gene lost 6 bases and the J gene lost 4 bases, with 21 bases spanning the gap. Per germline, CDR1 LNHDA and CDR2 SQIVND (reference sequence). CDR3 coding DNA: TGTGCCAGTAGCGCAGGGAAACTTTCTCCCCCCTATGGCTACACCTTC. It encodes CASSAGKLSPPYGYTF.

This clone was counted once. The genes are TRBV5-1 and TRBJ1-2; TRBD1 matches at 9 bases. The CDR3 covers 11 residues. Germline CDR1 and CDR2: SGHRS and YFSETQ. Trimming took 7 bases from V and 7 from J; bases not matched to a gene: 2. The CDR3 loop reads CASGQGFGYTF. The CDR3, as DNA: TGCGCCAGCGGACAGGGGTTTGGCTACACCTTC. The entire variable domain, with the rest obtained from reference TRBV5-1 and TRBJ1-2, is as follows: KAGVTQTPRYLIKTRGQQVTLSCSPISGHRSVSWYQQTPGQGLQFLFEYFSETQRNKGNFPGRFSGRQFSNSRSEMNVSTLELGDSALYLCASGQGFGYTFGSGTRLTVV.